This TCR beta chain was retrieved from a study of T cells in Graves' hyperthyroidism and ophthalmopathy. Per the germline V gene, CDR1 is MNHEY and CDR2 is SMNVEV (reference sequence). The CDR3 is made up of 14 amino acids. With 6 bases removed from V and 10 bases from J, the gap between germline ends came to 18 bases. This clonotype was seen at least ten times. It was RNA transcripts that yielded the amplified TCR beta CDR3 regions. HTBI primers were the set used in a first-round RT-PCR of the TCR CDR3. TCRdb called the multiplex PCR reads again in MiXCR, with one record for every CDR3 protein. The sample holds about 500,000 distinct CDR3 sequences; roughly an eighth are singletons and the top ten take over 15%.

The sample comprised blood. The chain is built from TRBV27 and TRBJ1-4; a possible D gene is TRBD1 (6 bases). This TCR was recovered from a young woman with Graves' hyperthyroidism. CDR3 sequence: CASSQLRGYGKLFF. Written as DNA, the CDR3 is TGTGCCAGCAGCCAACTAAGGGGGTATGGAAAACTGTTTTTT.